This T cell receptor beta chain was recovered during a study of identical twins. Study-level findings and limits: Those out-of-frame alpha sequences shared by twins showed an excess of low generation probability. With abundant cord blood beta clonotypes, insertions were fewer; memory repertoires showed no such pattern.

With respect to this clonotype: Its cognate antigen is unknown.

One entry per CDR3 protein, called by TCRdb with MiXCR from the 5' RACE reads. The data show some 600,000 distinct CDR3 sequences, with roughly 7.2% seen just once and roughly 1.6% held by the top ten. These data were also filed under a second study, of yellow fever vaccine responses in identical twins.

This clonotype originated in a young woman in good health. The source material was PBMCs.

The CDR3 region is CASSLTDRLGNTIYF. Written as DNA, the CDR3 is TGTGCCAGCAGTTTAACGGACAGGCTAGGAAACACCATATATTTT. The chain uses TRBV12-3 or TRBV12-4 and TRBJ1-3; 7 nucleotides match TRBD1. With 2 bases clipped from V and 4 bases from J, the junction kept 5 bases outside the gene matches. The CDR3 is 15 amino acids.